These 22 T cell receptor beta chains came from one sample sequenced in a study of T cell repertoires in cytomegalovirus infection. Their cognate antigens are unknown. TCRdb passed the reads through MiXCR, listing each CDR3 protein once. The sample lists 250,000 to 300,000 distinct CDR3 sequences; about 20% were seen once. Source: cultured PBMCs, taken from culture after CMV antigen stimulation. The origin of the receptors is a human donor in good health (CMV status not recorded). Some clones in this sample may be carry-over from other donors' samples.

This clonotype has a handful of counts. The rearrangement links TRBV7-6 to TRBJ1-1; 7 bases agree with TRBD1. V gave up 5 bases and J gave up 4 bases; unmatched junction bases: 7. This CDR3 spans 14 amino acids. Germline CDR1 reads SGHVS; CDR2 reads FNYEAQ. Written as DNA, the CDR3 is TGTGCCAGCAGCCAAGGGACAGCCGGCACTGAAGCTTTCTTT. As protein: CASSQGTAGTEAFF. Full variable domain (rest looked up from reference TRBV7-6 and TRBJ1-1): GAGVSQSPRYKVTKRGQDVALRCDPISGHVSLYWYRQALGQGPEFLTYFNYEAQQDKSGLPNDRFSAERPEGSISTLTIQRTEQRDSAMYRCASSQGTAGTEAFFGQGTRLTVV.

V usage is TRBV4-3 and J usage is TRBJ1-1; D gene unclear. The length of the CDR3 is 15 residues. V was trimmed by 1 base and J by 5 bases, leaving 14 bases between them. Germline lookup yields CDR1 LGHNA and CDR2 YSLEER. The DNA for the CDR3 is TGCGCCAGCAGCCAAGGGGCAGAGGATGGGACTGAAGCTTTCTTT. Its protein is CASSQGAEDGTEAFF.

CDR3 loop: CATDKGLGYEQYF. The CDR3 coding sequence is TGTGCCACCGACAAGGGGCTGGGGTACGAGCAGTACTTC. The chain joins TRBV28 to TRBJ2-7; D might be TRBD1 (5 bases). Germline V CDR1 and CDR2: MDHEN, SYDVKM. CDR3 size: 13 residues. The germline V and J ends were trimmed by 10 bases and 4 bases, with 17 bases remaining between them.

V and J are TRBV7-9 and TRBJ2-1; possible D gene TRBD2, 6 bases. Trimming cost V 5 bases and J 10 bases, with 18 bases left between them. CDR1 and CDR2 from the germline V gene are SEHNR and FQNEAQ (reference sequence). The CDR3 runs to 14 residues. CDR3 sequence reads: CASSPERSGREQFF. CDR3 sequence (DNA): TGTGCCAGCAGCCCAGAGAGGAGTGGGAGGGAGCAGTTCTTC.

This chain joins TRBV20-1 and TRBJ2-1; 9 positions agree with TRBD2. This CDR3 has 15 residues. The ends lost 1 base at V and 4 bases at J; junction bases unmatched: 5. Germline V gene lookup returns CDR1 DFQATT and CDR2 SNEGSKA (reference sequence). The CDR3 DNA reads TGCAGTGCTAGAGCCGCGACTAGCGGTTACAATGAGCAGTTCTTC. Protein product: CSARAATSGYNEQFF.

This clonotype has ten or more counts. Written as DNA, the CDR3 is TGCGCCAGCAGCCAAGGACCTGGGGACTACCCGGGAGCGGGTGAGCAGTTCTTC. This sequence encodes CASSQGPGDYPGAGEQFF. The chain combines TRBV4-1 with TRBJ2-1; the match to TRBD2 covers 7 bases. V was clipped by 1 base and J by 9 bases; unmatched bases: 18. Germline CDR1 MGHRA, CDR2 YSYEKL. The CDR3 loop spans 18 amino acids.

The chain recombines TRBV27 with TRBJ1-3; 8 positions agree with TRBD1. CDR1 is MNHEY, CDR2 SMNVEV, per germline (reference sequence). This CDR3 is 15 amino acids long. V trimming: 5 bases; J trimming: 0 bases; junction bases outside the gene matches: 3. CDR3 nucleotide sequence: TGTGCCAGCAGTGCGACAGGGGACTCTGGAAACACCATATATTTT. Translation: CASSATGDSGNTIYF.

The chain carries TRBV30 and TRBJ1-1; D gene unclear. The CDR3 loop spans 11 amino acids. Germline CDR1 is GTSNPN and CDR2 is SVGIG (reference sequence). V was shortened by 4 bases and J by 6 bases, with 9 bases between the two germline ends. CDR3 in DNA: TGTGCCTGGAATAGGCAGGCTGAAGCTTTCTTT. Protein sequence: CAWNRQAEAFF.

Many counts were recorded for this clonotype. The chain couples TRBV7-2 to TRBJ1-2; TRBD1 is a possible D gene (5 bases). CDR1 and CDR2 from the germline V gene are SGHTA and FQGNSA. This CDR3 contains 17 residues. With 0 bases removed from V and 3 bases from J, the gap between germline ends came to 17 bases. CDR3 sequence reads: CASSLARGGTDYYGYTF. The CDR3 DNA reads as TGTGCCAGCAGCTTAGCGCGGGGGGGGACGGACTACTATGGCTACACCTTC.

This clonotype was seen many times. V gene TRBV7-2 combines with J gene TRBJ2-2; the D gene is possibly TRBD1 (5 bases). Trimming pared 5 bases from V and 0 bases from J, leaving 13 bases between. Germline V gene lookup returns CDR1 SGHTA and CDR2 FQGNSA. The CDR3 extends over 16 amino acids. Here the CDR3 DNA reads TGTGCCAGCAGCCAATCGGGCAGGGCGAACACCGGGGAGCTGTTTTTT. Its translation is CASSQSGRANTGELFF.

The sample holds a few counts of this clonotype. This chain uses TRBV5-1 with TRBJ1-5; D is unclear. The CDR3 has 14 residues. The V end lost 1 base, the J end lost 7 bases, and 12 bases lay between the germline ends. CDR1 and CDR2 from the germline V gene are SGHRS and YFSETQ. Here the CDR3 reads CASSLMGSGQPQHF. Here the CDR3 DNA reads TGCGCCAGCAGCTTGATGGGGAGCGGCCAGCCCCAGCATTTT.

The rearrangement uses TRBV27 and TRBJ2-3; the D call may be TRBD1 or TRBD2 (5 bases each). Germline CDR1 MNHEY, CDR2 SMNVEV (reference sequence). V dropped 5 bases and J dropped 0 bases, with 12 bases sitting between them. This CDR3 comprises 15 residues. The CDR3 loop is CASSRWDGSTDTQYF. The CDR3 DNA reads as TGTGCCAGCAGTCGGTGGGACGGGAGCACAGATACGCAGTATTTT.

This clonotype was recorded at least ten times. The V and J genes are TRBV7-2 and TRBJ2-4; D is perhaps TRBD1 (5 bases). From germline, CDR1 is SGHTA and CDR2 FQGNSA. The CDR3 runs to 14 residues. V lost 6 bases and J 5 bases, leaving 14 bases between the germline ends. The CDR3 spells CASRLGGRENIQYF. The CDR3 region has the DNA TGTGCCAGCAGGTTGGGTGGCAGGGAAAACATTCAGTACTTC.

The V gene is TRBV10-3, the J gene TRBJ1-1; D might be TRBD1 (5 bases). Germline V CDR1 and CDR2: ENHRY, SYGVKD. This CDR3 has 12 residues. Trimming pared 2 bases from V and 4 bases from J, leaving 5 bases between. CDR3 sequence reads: CAISEGGTEAFF. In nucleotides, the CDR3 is TGTGCCATCAGTGAGGGGGGCACTGAAGCTTTCTTT.

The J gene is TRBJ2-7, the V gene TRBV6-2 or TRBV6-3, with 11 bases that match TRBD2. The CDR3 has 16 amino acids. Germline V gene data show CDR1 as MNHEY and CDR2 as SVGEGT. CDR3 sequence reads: CANSSPVAGGPYEQYV. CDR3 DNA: TGTGCCAACAGTTCTCCCGTAGCGGGAGGGCCCTACGAGCAGTACGTC.

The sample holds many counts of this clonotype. CDR3 amino acids: CASSSTIFQRESGKTQYF. CDR3 nucleotides: TGTGCCAGCAGTTCCACCATCTTTCAGCGGGAATCGGGAAAGACCCAGTACTTC. The rearrangement uses TRBV6-2 or TRBV6-3 and TRBJ2-5, with 7 bases lining up with TRBD2. Germline trimming cut 4 bases from V and 6 bases from J; bases unmatched to any gene: 20. The CDR3 extends over 18 amino acids. Looked up from germline, CDR1 is MNHEY and CDR2 is SVGEGT.

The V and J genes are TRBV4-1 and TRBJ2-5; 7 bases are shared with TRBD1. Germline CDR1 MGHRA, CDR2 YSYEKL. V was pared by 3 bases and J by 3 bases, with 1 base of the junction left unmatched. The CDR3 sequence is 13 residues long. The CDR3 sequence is CASSQGTEETQYF. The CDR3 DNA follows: TGCGCCAGCAGCCAGGGGACAGAAGAGACCCAGTACTTC.

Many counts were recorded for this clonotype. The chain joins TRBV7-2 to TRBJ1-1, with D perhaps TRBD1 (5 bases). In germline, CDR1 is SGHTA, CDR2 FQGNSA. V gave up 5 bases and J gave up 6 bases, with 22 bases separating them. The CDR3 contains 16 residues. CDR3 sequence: CASSPQEQGVGAEAFF. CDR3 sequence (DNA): TGTGCCAGCAGCCCGCAGGAGCAGGGTGTAGGCGCTGAAGCTTTCTTT.

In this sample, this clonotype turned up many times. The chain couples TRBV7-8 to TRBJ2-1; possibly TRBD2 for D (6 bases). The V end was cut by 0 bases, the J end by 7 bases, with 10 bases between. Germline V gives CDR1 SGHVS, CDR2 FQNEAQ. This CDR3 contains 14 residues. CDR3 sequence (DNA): TGTGCCAGCAGCTTAGCGGGCCGGGGGAATGAGCAGTTCTTC. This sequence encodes CASSLAGRGNEQFF.

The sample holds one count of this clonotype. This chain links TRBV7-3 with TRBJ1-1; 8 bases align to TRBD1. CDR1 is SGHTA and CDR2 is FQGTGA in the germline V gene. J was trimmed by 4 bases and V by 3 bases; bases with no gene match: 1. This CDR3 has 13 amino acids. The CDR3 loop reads CASSFQGATEAFF. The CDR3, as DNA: TGTGCCAGCAGCTTCCAGGGGGCCACTGAAGCTTTCTTT.

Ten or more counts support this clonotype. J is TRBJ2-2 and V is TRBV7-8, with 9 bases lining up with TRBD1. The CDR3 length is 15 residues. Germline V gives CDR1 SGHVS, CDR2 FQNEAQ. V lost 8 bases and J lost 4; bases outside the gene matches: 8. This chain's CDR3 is CASARDRVVTGELFF. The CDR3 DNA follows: TGTGCCAGCGCACGGGACAGGGTGGTCACCGGGGAGCTGTTTTTT.

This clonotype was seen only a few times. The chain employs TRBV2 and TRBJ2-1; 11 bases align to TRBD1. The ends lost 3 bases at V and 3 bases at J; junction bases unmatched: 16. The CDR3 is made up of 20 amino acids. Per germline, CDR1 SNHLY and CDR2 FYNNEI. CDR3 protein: CASSDGTGGNVGVHYNEQFF. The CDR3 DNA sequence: TGTGCCAGCAGTGACGGGACAGGGGGTAATGTGGGAGTCCACTACAATGAGCAGTTCTTC.